This T cell receptor (beta chain) stems from a study of CD8 T cells in Susac syndrome. V was cut by 0 bases and J by 1 base, with 10 bases left in between. The CDR3 runs 16 residues. CDR1 and CDR2 (germline): LGHDT, YNNKEL (reference sequence). The authors reverse transcribed roughly 0.5 to 1 ug RNA with random hexamers. TCRdb independently ran MiXCR on the immunoSEQ multiplex PCR reads; one entry per CDR3 protein. The repertoire holds approximately 220,000 distinct CDR3 sequences, with approximately 90% as singletons. The study used treatment-naive patients who had stable or active relapsing-remitting disease as multiple sclerosis controls. Isolation of CD8+ and CD4+ T cells was performed negatively, whereas enrichment of TEMRA cells was done by FACS.

This clonotype was sampled from a human donor with multiple sclerosis. Sequences were obtained from CD8+ T cells from PBMCs. This chain joins TRBV3-1 and TRBJ2-1, with unresolved D. CDR3 in DNA: TGTGCCAGCAGCCAAGATTTCGGGTTTTCCTACAATGAGCAGTTCTTC. Protein sequence: CASSQDFGFSYNEQFF.